The 23 T cell receptor beta chains listed next were all sequenced from one sample in a study of cytomegalovirus exposure and HLA in healthy donors. PCR used 60 Vbeta primers and 13 Jbeta primers. Using immunoSEQ multiplex PCR, the repertoire was profiled, and TCRdb retains in-frame clones only, with some absent. The table has 170,000 or so clones, roughly three quarters seen once. The sequenced sample was PBMCs. All receptors come from a woman aged 45-65 years in good health and CMV-seropositive.

The chain combines TRBV18 with TRBJ1-2; D not certain. CDR3 length: 12 residues. Trimming cost V 3 bases and J 6 bases, with 8 bases left between them. Germline V gene lookup returns CDR1 KGHSH and CDR2 LQKENI. DNA of the CDR3: TGTGCCAGCTCACCGGAGGGAAATGGCTACACCTTC. This encodes CASSPEGNGYTF.

The rearrangement uses TRBV6-1 and TRBJ2-7; possibly TRBD1 for D (6 bases). CDR3 length: 12 amino acids. Germline V CDR1 and CDR2: MNHNS, SASEGT. The V and J ends lost 6 bases and 6 bases respectively, with 12 bases between them. CDR3 loop: CASSYRVGEQYF. The CDR3 DNA sequence: TGTGCCAGCAGCTACAGGGTCGGCGAGCAGTACTTC.

This clone has just a few counts. The chain joins TRBV30 to TRBJ1-5; D is possibly TRBD1 (6 bases). Trimming removed 2 bases at V and 1 base at J, with 12 bases between. The CDR3 contains 15 residues. Germline CDR1 and CDR2: GTSNPN and SVGIG (reference sequence). The CDR3 spells CAWSLQGPSNQPQHF. DNA of the CDR3: TGTGCCTGGAGTCTACAGGGTCCGAGCAATCAGCCCCAGCATTTT.

This chain joins TRBV5-4 and TRBJ1-2; unclear D gene. CDR1 is SGHNT, CDR2 YYREEE, per germline (reference sequence). V dropped 1 base and J dropped 4 bases, with 11 bases sitting between them. The CDR3 length is 14 residues. The CDR3 loop reads CASSLTQAGYGYTF. For the CDR3, the DNA is TGTGCCAGCAGCTTGACGCAGGCGGGCTATGGCTACACCTTC.

This clone has only a few counts. The CDR3 protein is CASSLVAGGPDTQYF. The CDR3 DNA reads as TGTGCCAGCAGCTTAGTAGCGGGGGGGCCGGATACGCAGTATTTT. The chain is built from TRBV7-2 and TRBJ2-3; TRBD2 aligns across 11 bases. This CDR3 is 15 amino acids long. Germline V gives CDR1 SGHTA, CDR2 FQGNSA. V lost 1 base and J lost 6; bases outside the gene matches: 3.

This rearrangement joins TRBV19 to TRBJ1-1, with 7 nucleotides matching TRBD1. This CDR3 is built from 14 residues. With 6 bases clipped from V and 1 base from J, the junction kept 5 bases outside the gene matches. The germline V gene encodes CDR1 LNHDA and CDR2 SQIVND (reference sequence). In DNA, the CDR3 is TGTGCCAGTAGGGGACAGAGCTCGAACACTGAAGCTTTCTTT. Encoded protein: CASRGQSSNTEAFF.

This clone was picked up a small number of times. The chain links TRBV7-3 to TRBJ2-3; D ambiguous. Germline lookup yields CDR1 SGHTA and CDR2 FQGTGA. This CDR3 contains 14 residues. V shed 5 bases and J shed 6 bases, with 15 bases lying between them. The CDR3 DNA reads as TGTGCCAGCAGCAAAGGCCCTAACGGGGATACGCAGTATTTT. Its translation is CASSKGPNGDTQYF.

The gene calls are TRBV15 and TRBJ1-3; TRBD1 might be the D (6 bases). Germline CDR1 reads LNHNV; CDR2 reads YYDKDF (reference sequence). V gave up 5 bases and J gave up 0 bases, with 17 bases separating them. This CDR3 has 17 amino acids. The CDR3 DNA follows: TGTGCCACCAGCTGGAACAGGGAGCTGAGCTCTGGAAACACCATATATTTT. Encoded protein: CATSWNRELSSGNTIYF.

This rearrangement joins TRBV21-1 to TRBJ2-5; whether TRBD2, the table's D call, matches the DNA was not checked. TRBV21-1 is a pseudogene segment. The CDR3 sequence is 12 residues long. In DNA, the CDR3 is TGTGCCAAGGCCAGCGACCAAGAGACCCAGTACTTC. This gives the protein CAKASDQETQYF.

V gene TRBV4-1 combines with J gene TRBJ1-5; no clear D. Trimming cost V 8 bases and J 3 bases, with 17 bases left between them. Germline loops: CDR1 MGHRA, CDR2 YSYEKL. The CDR3 is 15 residues long. CDR3 in amino acids: CASASLEGLNQPQHF. DNA for the CDR3: TGCGCCAGCGCATCTTTAGAGGGTCTCAATCAGCCCCAGCATTTT.

This clone was counted once. J is TRBJ2-2 and V is TRBV10-1, with TRBD2 matching over 13 bases. V shed 0 bases and J 7 bases; nucleotides not matched to a gene: 14. Germline values: CDR1 WNHNN, CDR2 SYGVQD (reference sequence). This CDR3 is built from 20 residues. CDR3 sequence reads: CASSESGRTSGGLQGGELFF. For the CDR3, the DNA is TGCGCCAGCAGTGAGTCGGGACGGACTAGCGGGGGCCTCCAGGGCGGGGAGCTGTTTTTT.

The chain couples TRBV5-6 to TRBJ2-1, with no clear D. V lost 2 bases and J lost 10, with 10 bases in between. The CDR3 loop spans 12 amino acids. Germline CDR1 and CDR2: SGHDT and YYEEEE. CDR3 protein: CASSLYYREQFF. CDR3 coding DNA: TGTGCCAGCAGCTTATACTACCGGGAGCAGTTCTTC.

CDR3 coding DNA: TGTGCCAGCAGCGTCCTAGCGGGGAACGCAGATACGCAGTATTTT. Encoded protein: CASSVLAGNADTQYF. The rearrangement joins TRBV5-4 to TRBJ2-3, with 9 bases fitting TRBD2. CDR3 length: 15 residues. Germline assignment: CDR1 SGHNT and CDR2 YYREEE (reference sequence). Germline trimming cut 4 bases from V and 4 bases from J; bases unmatched to any gene: 7. The complete variable domain, with remaining parts taken from reference TRBV5-4 and TRBJ2-3, reads ETGVTQSPTHLIKTRGQQVTLRCSSQSGHNTVSWYQQALGQGPQFIFQYYREEENGRGNFPPRFSGLQFPNYSSELNVNALELDDSALYLCASSVLAGNADTQYFGPGTRLTVL.

The chain links TRBV13 to TRBJ1-1; no definite D call. CDR1 is PRHDT and CDR2 is FYEKMQ in the germline V gene (reference sequence). This CDR3 region has 15 residues. Trimming pared 5 bases from V and 1 base from J, leaving 14 bases between. This CDR3 is CASSPRTGGNTEAFF. As DNA, the CDR3 is TGTGCCAGCAGCCCCCGTACTGGCGGGAACACTGAAGCTTTCTTT.

This sequence joins TRBV9 and TRBJ1-5; 11 bases are a match to TRBD1. There are 16 residues in the CDR3. The J segment lost 7 bases and the V segment lost 3 bases, leaving 9 bases of the junction unmatched. The germline V gene has CDR1 SGDLS and CDR2 YYNGEE. The CDR3 DNA reads TGTGCCAGCAGCGCAGGGACAGGGGGTCTTGAGCAGCCCCAGCATTTT. This sequence encodes CASSAGTGGLEQPQHF.

The chain uses TRBV30 and TRBJ1-1; 8 positions agree with TRBD1. CDR3 length: 14 residues. Per germline, CDR1 GTSNPN and CDR2 SVGIG (reference sequence). With 2 bases clipped from V and 0 bases from J, the junction kept 2 bases outside the gene matches. The CDR3 loop reads CAWSKDRVNTEAFF. CDR3 sequence (DNA): TGTGCCTGGAGTAAGGACAGGGTGAACACTGAAGCTTTCTTT.

This clone was picked up many times. The V call is TRBV6-6, the J call TRBJ2-2, with TRBD2 as a possible D gene (6 bases). The CDR3 is 13 amino acids. Germline-derived CDR1 and CDR2 are MNHNY and SVGAGI (reference sequence). V was trimmed by 6 bases and J by 8 bases, leaving 13 bases between them. Written as DNA, the CDR3 is TGTGCCAGCAGACGGAGGGACGAGGGGGAGCTGTTTTTT. Amino acid sequence: CASRRRDEGELFF.

The rearrangement uses TRBV7-3 and TRBJ2-7, with D possibly matching TRBD2 (6 bases). The V end lost 5 bases, the J end lost 4 bases, and 12 bases lay between the germline ends. This CDR3 comprises 13 residues. Germline V lookup: CDR1 SGHTA, CDR2 FQGTGA. DNA of the CDR3: TGTGCCAGCAGCGAAGGAGGAGGGTACGAGCAGTACTTC. This encodes CASSEGGGYEQYF.

The table lists this clone with a count of one. V is TRBV18 and J is TRBJ2-1; the D gene is possibly TRBD2 (5 bases). The CDR3 spans 12 residues. CDR1 KGHSH and CDR2 LQKENI come from the germline V gene. Trimming stripped 6 bases from V and 7 bases from J, with 10 bases between. The DNA of the CDR3 is TGTGCCAGCTCCCTTACTAGAAATGAGCAGTTCTTC. Its translation is CASSLTRNEQFF.

The genes are TRBV2 and TRBJ2-3; D may be TRBD2 (6 bases). Germline V gene lookup returns CDR1 SNHLY and CDR2 FYNNEI. The CDR3 contains 15 residues. V dropped 5 bases and J dropped 2 bases, with 14 bases sitting between them. CDR3 nucleotides: TGTGCCAGCAGTAAATCCGGGGGTAACACAGATACGCAGTATTTT. It yields the protein CASSKSGGNTDTQYF.

V usage is TRBV5-1 and J usage is TRBJ2-7, with D possibly TRBD2 on 5 matching bases. V dropped 0 bases and J dropped 1 base, with 8 bases sitting between them. CDR1 and CDR2 (germline): SGHRS, YFSETQ. This CDR3 is 14 amino acids long. The CDR3 here is CASSLAPGSYEQYF. DNA of the CDR3: TGCGCCAGCAGCTTGGCTCCGGGATCCTACGAGCAGTACTTC.

In its sample, this clone was seen once. This chain connects TRBV7-3 to TRBJ2-7; maybe TRBD2 (7 bases). Germline-derived CDR1 and CDR2 are SGHTA and FQGTGA. The CDR3 extends over 14 amino acids. Trimming stripped 2 bases from V and 3 bases from J, with 11 bases between. The CDR3 here is CASSLWGGHYEQYF. CDR3 coding DNA: TGTGCCAGCAGCTTATGGGGGGGCCACTACGAGCAGTACTTC.

In DNA form, the CDR3 reads TGTGCCAGCAGTTTCGGACTAGCGGGGGGCACCGGGGAGCTGTTTTTT. Protein product: CASSFGLAGGTGELFF. The genes are TRBV5-5 and TRBJ2-2; TRBD2 matches 14 bases. The V and J ends lost 5 bases and 4 bases, in that order; junction bases with no gene match: 4. The germline CDR1 and CDR2 sequences are SGHKS and YYEKEE (reference sequence). The CDR3 spans 16 residues.